Reported below is one T cell receptor (beta chain). Its antigen is not known. The repertoire was sequenced with immunoSEQ multiplex PCR; TCRdb's copy has only in-frame clones and lacks some. In the table there are under 150,000 clones, 85% to 95% of which are singletons. The sample comes from a study of T cell responses to AZD1222 COVID-19 vaccine. Study-wide results and caveats: Across the whole spike, CD4 TCRs peaked at regions 160-218 and 743-854. Recipients of AZD1222 seropositive at baseline numbered only 6 or 7. The study found Spike-specific TCR breadth and depth rose after two AZD1222 doses.

The germline V gene has CDR1 SQVTM and CDR2 ANQGSEA. Trimming took 6 bases from V and 0 from J, leaving 9 bases between them. CDR3 length equals 14 residues. This TCR came from an adult in good health. The sample in question was peripheral blood, obtained on day 0 of AZD1222 vaccination. V and J are TRBV29-1 and TRBJ2-6; the D gene is possibly TRBD2 (5 bases). CDR3 sequence reads: CSVGDISGANVLTF. Here the CDR3 DNA reads TGCAGCGTGGGAGATATCTCTGGGGCCAACGTCCTGACTTTC.